This is a list of T cell receptor beta chains from one sample in a study of blood T cell repertoires in COVID-19. The repertoire was sequenced with immunoSEQ multiplex PCR; TCRdb's copy has only in-frame clones and lacks some. Counted here are under 300,000 clones, over 80% occurring once; the ten biggest clones make up 3.5% to 4.5%. Sequencing was done on a sample of peripheral blood. The receptors originated from a woman in her forties with acute or convalescent COVID-19. CDR3s include the opening cysteine and the closing phenylalanine or tryptophan. D genes are given only for firm matches. Some rows have no size entry. The others give once, few or many, or a class for an expanded clone.

v_gene: TRBV9
d_gene: .
abundance: .
j_gene: TRBJ1-3
CDR3aa: CASSPPVTHSGNTIYF
CDR3nt: TGTGCCAGCAGCCCGCCGGTCACTCACTCTGGAAACACCATATATTTT

v_gene: TRBV3-1/TRBV3-2
d_gene: .
abundance: once
j_gene: TRBJ1-2
CDR3aa: CASRLTQGLGYTF
CDR3nt: TGTGCCAGCAGACTGACCCAGGGATTGGGCTACACCTTC

v_gene: TRBV2
d_gene: TRBD2
abundance: .
j_gene: TRBJ2-1
CDR3aa: CASRRTSGVPYNEQFF
CDR3nt: TGTGCCAGCAGAAGGACTAGCGGGGTCCCCTACAATGAGCAGTTCTTC

v_gene: TRBV6-1
d_gene: .
abundance: .
j_gene: TRBJ1-3
CDR3aa: CASSVRGVGFGNTIYF
CDR3nt: TGTGCCAGCAGTGTTAGGGGCGTCGGGTTCGGAAACACCATATATTTT

v_gene: TRBV30
d_gene: .
abundance: .
j_gene: TRBJ1-5
CDR3aa: CAWSVQLGFNQPQHF
CDR3nt: TGTGCCTGGAGTGTACAGTTGGGCTTTAATCAGCCCCAGCATTTT

v_gene: TRBV30
d_gene: .
abundance: .
j_gene: TRBJ2-3
CDR3aa: CAYMGGRGFADTQYF
CDR3nt: TGTGCCTACATGGGGGGGCGCGGTTTTGCAGATACGCAGTATTTT

v_gene: TRBV5-4
d_gene: .
abundance: .
j_gene: TRBJ2-2
CDR3aa: CASSLTGNTGELFF
CDR3nt: TGTGCCAGCAGCTTGACGGGGAACACCGGGGAGCTGTTTTTT

v_gene: TRBV4-1
d_gene: TRBD1
abundance: .
j_gene: TRBJ2-2
CDR3aa: CASSRTGFGELFF
CDR3nt: TGCGCCAGCAGTAGGACAGGGTTCGGGGAGCTGTTTTTT

v_gene: TRBV5-1
d_gene: .
abundance: .
j_gene: TRBJ1-1
CDR3aa: CASSLTGMNTEAFF
CDR3nt: TGCGCCAGCAGCTTGACAGGGATGAACACTGAAGCTTTCTTT

v_gene: TRBV3-1/TRBV3-2
d_gene: .
abundance: .
j_gene: TRBJ1-1
CDR3aa: CASTRTENTEAFF
CDR3nt: TGTGCCAGCACCCGGACAGAAAACACTGAAGCTTTCTTT

v_gene: TRBV19
d_gene: TRBD1
abundance: .
j_gene: TRBJ1-4
CDR3aa: CASRGQGVREKLFF
CDR3nt: TGTGCCAGTAGAGGACAGGGCGTTCGGGAAAAACTGTTTTTT

v_gene: TRBV30
d_gene: TRBD1
abundance: .
j_gene: TRBJ1-4
CDR3aa: CAWSAGTGPTNEKLFF
CDR3nt: TGTGCCTGGAGTGCGGGGACAGGGCCAACTAATGAAAAACTGTTTTTT

v_gene: TRBV20-1
d_gene: .
abundance: once
j_gene: TRBJ1-2
CDR3aa: CSATGQRGYTF
CDR3nt: TGCAGTGCTACCGGACAGCGAGGCTACACCTTC

v_gene: TRBV5-8
d_gene: TRBD1
abundance: once
j_gene: TRBJ1-2
CDR3aa: CASSTGQGHYGYTF
CDR3nt: TGTGCCAGCAGCACGGGACAGGGCCACTATGGCTACACCTTC

v_gene: TRBV4-1
d_gene: .
abundance: .
j_gene: TRBJ1-6
CDR3aa: CASSQAAASYNSPLHF
CDR3nt: TGCGCCAGCAGCCAAGCGGCAGCGTCCTATAATTCACCCCTCCACTTT

v_gene: TRBV30
d_gene: TRBD1
abundance: few
j_gene: TRBJ1-6
CDR3aa: CAWSATGDSPLHF
CDR3nt: TGTGCCTGGAGTGCTACAGGGGATTCACCCCTCCACTTT

v_gene: TRBV5-4
d_gene: .
abundance: .
j_gene: TRBJ1-2
CDR3aa: CASSWGITTGDNYGYTF
CDR3nt: TGTGCCAGCAGCTGGGGTATTACCACGGGGGATAACTATGGCTACACCTTC

v_gene: TRBV3-1/TRBV3-2
d_gene: TRBD1
abundance: .
j_gene: TRBJ1-5
CDR3aa: CASSQSPGGYQPQHF
CDR3nt: TGTGCCAGCAGCCAATCTCCAGGGGGTTATCAGCCCCAGCATTTT

v_gene: TRBV19
d_gene: .
abundance: .
j_gene: TRBJ1-2
CDR3aa: CAGKNAGGYTF
CDR3nt: TGTGCCGGGAAGAATGCGGGTGGCTACACCTTC

v_gene: TRBV7-9
d_gene: TRBD1
abundance: .
j_gene: TRBJ2-1
CDR3aa: CASSLVQGVDEQFF
CDR3nt: TGTGCCAGCAGCTTAGTACAGGGGGTAGATGAGCAGTTCTTC

v_gene: TRBV4-1
d_gene: TRBD2
abundance: .
j_gene: TRBJ2-3
CDR3aa: CASSPYVAGESNTQYF
CDR3nt: TGCGCCAGCAGCCCCTACGTAGCGGGGGAGTCGAATACGCAGTATTTT

v_gene: TRBV7-9
d_gene: .
abundance: once
j_gene: TRBJ2-5
CDR3aa: CASSLPGRFAYF
CDR3nt: TGTGCCAGCAGCTTACCTGGCAGGTTTGCGTACTTC

v_gene: TRBV29-1
d_gene: .
abundance: .
j_gene: TRBJ1-1
CDR3aa: CSVEDISKAGLGTEAFF
CDR3nt: TGCAGCGTTGAAGATATAAGTAAGGCAGGGCTGGGCACTGAAGCTTTCTTT

v_gene: TRBV27
d_gene: .
abundance: .
j_gene: TRBJ1-2
CDR3aa: CASSVRAPLNYGYTF
CDR3nt: TGTGCCAGCAGTGTCAGGGCCCCGCTTAACTATGGCTACACCTTC

v_gene: TRBV7-3
d_gene: .
abundance: .
j_gene: TRBJ2-6
CDR3aa: CASSPRRELGTGANVLTF
CDR3nt: TGTGCCAGCAGCCCCCGGAGGGAACTGGGAACTGGGGCCAACGTCCTGACTTTC

v_gene: TRBV6-6
d_gene: TRBD1
abundance: .
j_gene: TRBJ2-2
CDR3aa: CASSRPQGQGNTGELFF
CDR3nt: TGTGCCAGCAGTCGCCCACAGGGGCAGGGGAACACCGGGGAGCTGTTTTTT

v_gene: TRBV19
d_gene: TRBD1
abundance: .
j_gene: TRBJ1-1
CDR3aa: CASSIGDRVVTEAFF
CDR3nt: TGTGCCAGTAGTATCGGGGACAGGGTGGTCACTGAAGCTTTCTTT

v_gene: TRBV11-2
d_gene: TRBD1
abundance: .
j_gene: TRBJ1-1
CDR3aa: CASSLDPTGGLTEAFF
CDR3nt: TGTGCCAGCAGCTTAGATCCCACAGGGGGCCTCACTGAAGCTTTCTTT

v_gene: TRBV5-4
d_gene: TRBD1
abundance: .
j_gene: TRBJ2-5
CDR3aa: CASSKGQTQETQYF
CDR3nt: TGTGCCAGCAGCAAGGGACAGACCCAAGAGACCCAGTACTTC

v_gene: TRBV11-2
d_gene: TRBD1
abundance: once
j_gene: TRBJ1-4
CDR3aa: CASSPGTGGFNEKLFF
CDR3nt: TGTGCCAGCAGCCCGGGGACAGGGGGTTTTAATGAAAAACTGTTTTTT

v_gene: TRBV19
d_gene: TRBD1
abundance: .
j_gene: TRBJ1-5
CDR3aa: CASSNDRAINQPQHF
CDR3nt: TGTGCCAGTAGCAACGACAGGGCTATCAATCAGCCCCAGCATTTT

v_gene: TRBV9
d_gene: TRBD2
abundance: .
j_gene: TRBJ2-3
CDR3aa: CASSPRTSGATSTDTQYF
CDR3nt: TGTGCCAGCAGCCCGCGGACTAGCGGGGCCACTTCCACAGATACGCAGTATTTT

v_gene: TRBV29-1
d_gene: TRBD2
abundance: .
j_gene: TRBJ2-1
CDR3aa: CSVGGGTISYNEQFF
CDR3nt: TGCAGCGTTGGGGGGGGAACTATTTCCTACAATGAGCAGTTCTTC

v_gene: TRBV9
d_gene: TRBD1
abundance: .
j_gene: TRBJ1-3
CDR3aa: CASSVAPTGASGNTIYF
CDR3nt: TGTGCCAGCAGCGTAGCTCCAACAGGGGCGTCTGGAAACACCATATATTTT

v_gene: TRBV9
d_gene: TRBD1
abundance: .
j_gene: TRBJ2-3
CDR3aa: CASSVQDRVWAKDTQYF
CDR3nt: TGTGCCAGCAGCGTCCAGGACAGGGTGTGGGCCAAGGATACGCAGTATTTT

v_gene: TRBV5-6
d_gene: TRBD2
abundance: .
j_gene: TRBJ2-3
CDR3aa: CASSLVAGGRTDTQYF
CDR3nt: TGTGCCAGCAGCTTGGTGGCGGGGGGGCGAACAGATACGCAGTATTTT

v_gene: TRBV7-9
d_gene: .
abundance: .
j_gene: TRBJ2-1
CDR3aa: CASSFRGAGNEQFF
CDR3nt: TGTGCCAGCAGCTTTCGTGGGGCAGGCAATGAGCAGTTCTTC

v_gene: TRBV28
d_gene: .
abundance: few
j_gene: TRBJ1-2
CDR3aa: CASSLSGGGRGYTF
CDR3nt: TGTGCCAGCAGTTTATCCGGGGGAGGAAGGGGCTACACCTTC

v_gene: TRBV9
d_gene: .
abundance: .
j_gene: TRBJ2-5
CDR3aa: CASSPSEGSVVPQYF
CDR3nt: TGTGCCAGCAGCCCGAGTGAGGGAAGCGTGGTTCCCCAGTACTTC

v_gene: TRBV4-2
d_gene: TRBD1
abundance: .
j_gene: TRBJ1-1
CDR3aa: CASSHAGTGEAFF
CDR3nt: TGTGCCAGCAGCCATGCCGGGACAGGTGAAGCTTTCTTT

v_gene: TRBV21-1
d_gene: .
abundance: .
j_gene: TRBJ1-5
CDR3aa: CASTCEGGTGNQPQHF
CDR3nt: TGTGCCAGCACCTGTGAGGGAGGGACAGGGAATCAGCCCCAGCATTTT

v_gene: TRBV18
d_gene: .
abundance: .
j_gene: TRBJ1-1
CDR3aa: CASSPAAVNTEAFF
CDR3nt: TGTGCCAGCTCACCGGCAGCGGTGAACACTGAAGCTTTCTTT

v_gene: TRBV3-1/TRBV3-2
d_gene: .
abundance: few
j_gene: TRBJ1-6
CDR3aa: CASSHGQYNSPLHF
CDR3nt: TGTGCCAGCAGCCACGGACAGTATAATTCACCCCTCCACTTT

v_gene: TRBV30
d_gene: .
abundance: .
j_gene: TRBJ2-2
CDR3aa: CAWSVWAGTGELFF
CDR3nt: TGTGCCTGGAGTGTATGGGCCGGCACCGGGGAGCTGTTTTTT

v_gene: TRBV11-2
d_gene: TRBD1
abundance: .
j_gene: TRBJ1-3
CDR3aa: CASSLNRGSGNTIYF
CDR3nt: TGTGCCAGCAGCTTAAACAGGGGCTCTGGAAACACCATATATTTT

v_gene: TRBV12-3/TRBV12-4
d_gene: TRBD2
abundance: .
j_gene: TRBJ2-1
CDR3aa: CASSRGGGNEQFF
CDR3nt: TGTGCCAGCAGTCGCGGGGGGGGAAATGAGCAGTTCTTC

v_gene: TRBV6-5
d_gene: TRBD1
abundance: .
j_gene: TRBJ1-1
CDR3aa: CASSYGTANTEAFF
CDR3nt: TGTGCCAGCAGTTACGGGACAGCTAACACTGAAGCTTTCTTT

v_gene: TRBV18
d_gene: TRBD1
abundance: .
j_gene: TRBJ1-1
CDR3aa: CASSPMDRTTLATEAFF
CDR3nt: TGTGCCAGCTCACCGATGGACAGGACCACGTTAGCCACTGAAGCTTTCTTT

v_gene: TRBV2
d_gene: TRBD1
abundance: .
j_gene: TRBJ1-1
CDR3aa: CASTSTGPGTEAFF
CDR3nt: TGTGCCAGCACCTCGACAGGGCCGGGCACTGAAGCTTTCTTT

v_gene: TRBV27
d_gene: .
abundance: .
j_gene: TRBJ1-1
CDR3aa: CASRPLQGNTEAFF
CDR3nt: TGTGCCAGCAGGCCACTACAGGGGAACACTGAAGCTTTCTTT

v_gene: TRBV7-2
d_gene: TRBD1
abundance: few
j_gene: TRBJ1-2
CDR3aa: CASSGQGPQGNYGYTF
CDR3nt: TGTGCCAGCAGCGGACAGGGGCCCCAGGGGAACTATGGCTACACCTTC

v_gene: TRBV14
d_gene: .
abundance: .
j_gene: TRBJ1-6
CDR3aa: CASSQGAGGPTINSPLHF
CDR3nt: TGTGCCAGCAGCCAAGGGGCGGGGGGCCCAACAATTAATTCACCCCTCCACTTT

v_gene: TRBV4-1
d_gene: TRBD2
abundance: once
j_gene: TRBJ2-2
CDR3aa: CASSLAGGQVGELFF
CDR3nt: TGCGCCAGCAGCCTAGCGGGGGGGCAGGTCGGGGAGCTGTTTTTT